This record covers a single TCR beta chain. Its cognate antigen is unknown. This entry is derived from a study of human T cells and chemical hapten exposure. Study context: Subjects had 2% DPC placed on roughly 2 cm by roughly 2 cm of upper inner arm skin for sensitization.

The CDR3 is made up of 19 amino acids. Unmatched junction bases numbered 16, after V lost 0 bases and J lost 4 bases. CDR1 SGHKS and CDR2 YYEKEE come from the germline V gene (reference sequence). TCRdb re-called the RACE reads through MiXCR, storing one row per CDR3 protein. This sample yields tens of thousands of distinct CDR3 sequences, of which roughly 15% are seen a single time; roughly 4.9% belongs to the top ten. Findings of the study overall: Following DPC sensitization, TCRs present above 1 in 1000 frequency showed no change.

Regarding time point: pre-sensitization, week 0. Treatment defined: therapeutic diphenylcyclopropenone sensitization with weekly scalp DPC. This receptor was obtained from a woman in her fifties or sixties with alopecia areata. Some clones in this sample may be carry-over from other donors' samples. The sample here was whole blood, taken in connection with sensitization to the hapten diphenylcyclopropenone (DPC). The chain has TRBV5-5 and TRBJ2-1, with TRBD2 matching 7 bases. CDR3 loop: CASSLALLGGGPLYNEQFF. CDR3 DNA: TGTGCCAGCAGCTTGGCCTTGCTTGGCGGGGGTCCCCTTTACAATGAGCAGTTCTTC.